The 4 T cell receptor beta chains listed next were all sequenced from one sample in a study of naive and memory T cell subsets. The beta constant-region primer was an equimolar mix of two oligonucleotides covering TRBC1 and TRBC2. TCRdb reprocessed the UMI-ligation and nested PCR reads with MiXCR, giving one entry per CDR3 protein. The repertoire holds over 25,000 distinct CDR3 sequences, with around a tenth as singletons. Sequenced material: effector memory CD4+ T cells from blood. As to subset: effector memory, CD45RA- CD27-. These receptors were obtained from a human donor in good health.

This clonotype turned up a few times. The rearrangement uses TRBV6-6 and TRBJ1-4, with a possible D match to TRBD1 (5 bases). The CDR3 totals 16 residues. The V end lost 3 bases, the J end lost 0 bases, and 11 bases lay between the germline ends. Germline V gene lookup returns CDR1 MNHNY and CDR2 SVGAGI (reference sequence). The CDR3 loop reads CASSYGTSATNEKLFF. As DNA, the CDR3 is TGTGCCAGCAGTTATGGGACTTCAGCAACTAATGAAAAACTGTTTTTT.

In its sample, this clonotype was seen a few times. The V gene is TRBV7-2, the J gene TRBJ2-2; tentatively, D is TRBD1 (6 bases). Germline V gives CDR1 SGHTA, CDR2 FQGNSA. V was trimmed by 2 bases and J by 6 bases, leaving 19 bases between them. This CDR3 spans 17 amino acids. In nucleotides, the CDR3 is TGTGCCAGCAGCTTAAGGGGCTCAACAGGGAGTGCCGGGGAGCTGTTTTTT. Amino acid sequence: CASSLRGSTGSAGELFF.

This sequence joins TRBV4-3 and TRBJ1-1; no definite D call. There are 15 residues in the CDR3. From germline, CDR1 is LGHNA and CDR2 YSLEER. Trimming pared 0 bases from V and 1 base from J, leaving 9 bases between. The CDR3 loop is CASSQEAGRNTEAFF. CDR3 sequence (DNA): TGCGCCAGCAGCCAAGAGGCGGGGAGGAACACTGAAGCTTTCTTT.

This clonotype was observed at least ten times. The chain joins TRBV7-2 to TRBJ2-5, with 16 nucleotides matching TRBD2. There are 18 residues in the CDR3. Germline values: CDR1 SGHTA, CDR2 FQGNSA. With V trimmed by 5 bases and J by 2 bases, 8 bases remained unmatched. The CDR3 spells CASSKPGTSGGAQETQYF. The CDR3 DNA follows: TGTGCCAGCAGCAAACCCGGGACTAGCGGGGGGGCTCAAGAGACCCAGTACTTC.